This entry lists 8 T cell receptor beta chains sequenced from one sample in a study of cytomegalovirus exposure and HLA in healthy donors. The data were produced by immunoSEQ multiplex PCR, yet TCRdb's version contains in-frame clones alone and is incomplete. The sample has 150,000 to 200,000 clones; about nine tenths are singletons. The source material was PBMCs. These receptor sequences come from a young woman in good health and CMV-seropositive.

The chain has TRBV7-9 and TRBJ2-7; D might be TRBD1 (6 bases). Germline CDR1 SEHNR, CDR2 FQNEAQ (reference sequence). The CDR3 spans 16 residues. Trimming removed 1 base at V and 2 bases at J, with 15 bases between. This CDR3 reads CASSLGTALIPYEQYF. CDR3 DNA sequence: TGTGCCAGCAGCTTAGGGACAGCCCTGATACCCTACGAGCAGTACTTC.

V usage is TRBV11-2 and J usage is TRBJ2-1; tentatively, D is TRBD1 (6 bases). This CDR3 contains 15 residues. CDR1 is SGHAT, CDR2 FQNNGV, per germline. Deletions cut 2 bases from V and 12 bases from J, with 20 bases between. CDR3 region: CASSLSTGSNFGQFF. The DNA for the CDR3 is TGTGCCAGCAGCTTATCAACAGGGTCCAACTTCGGGCAGTTCTTC.

V gene TRBV28 combines with J gene TRBJ1-2; 7 bases agree with TRBD1. V was pared by 4 bases and J by 4 bases, with 6 bases of the junction left unmatched. The CDR3 extends over 14 amino acids. From germline, CDR1 is MDHEN and CDR2 SYDVKM. The CDR3 region has the DNA TGTGCCAGCAGTTCTCTGACAGGGCGCTATGGCTACACCTTC. This encodes CASSSLTGRYGYTF.

This clone has just one count. V and J are TRBV9 and TRBJ1-5; D gene ambiguous. This CDR3 has 15 amino acids. Trimming removed 0 bases from V and 3 bases from J, with 10 bases in between. The germline gives CDR1 SGDLS, CDR2 YYNGEE. In DNA form, the CDR3 reads TGTGCCAGCAGCGTAGCAGGCACCGTCAATCAGCCCCAGCATTTT. Protein product: CASSVAGTVNQPQHF. Complete variable domain (other parts from reference TRBV9 and TRBJ1-5): DSGVTQTPKHLITATGQRVTLRCSPRSGDLSVYWYQQSLDQGLQFLIQYYNGEERAKGNILERFSAQQFPDLHSELNLSSLELGDSALYFCASSVAGTVNQPQHFGDGTRLSIL.

The V call is TRBV19, the J call TRBJ2-3; a weak D match, TRBD1 (5 bases). V was cut by 4 bases and J by 0 bases, with 11 bases left in between. This CDR3 has 15 residues. Germline CDR1 is LNHDA and CDR2 is SQIVND (reference sequence). The CDR3 here is CASSNSGLSTDTQYF. CDR3 nucleotide sequence: TGTGCCAGTAGTAATTCAGGGCTTAGCACAGATACGCAGTATTTT. Full variable domain (outside the CDR3, taken from reference TRBV19 and TRBJ2-3): DGGITQSPKYLFRKEGQNVTLSCEQNLNHDAMYWYRQDPGQGLRLIYYSQIVNDFQKGDIAEGYSVSREKKESFPLTVTSAQKNPTAFYLCASSNSGLSTDTQYFGPGTRLTVL.

The chain is built from TRBV28 and TRBJ1-3, with no clear D. The germline CDR1 and CDR2 sequences are MDHEN and SYDVKM. The ends were cut back, 8 bases at V and 3 bases at J, with 17 bases in the middle. This CDR3 spans 15 amino acids. In nucleotides, the CDR3 is TGTGCCAGCCGTCTGGGCAGTTTAGGTGGAAACACCATATATTTT. Translation: CASRLGSLGGNTIYF.

The chain has TRBV4-1 and TRBJ1-1; tentative D call: TRBD1 (6 bases). The CDR3 extends over 17 amino acids. V was trimmed by 1 base and J by 1 base, leaving 16 bases between them. Germline V gives CDR1 MGHRA, CDR2 YSYEKL. The CDR3 DNA sequence: TGCGCCAGCAGCCAAGGTTGGACAGACTACAGGAACACTGAAGCTTTCTTT. As protein: CASSQGWTDYRNTEAFF.

V gene TRBV18 combines with J gene TRBJ1-4; weak D call: TRBD1 (5 bases). Germline assignment: CDR1 KGHSH and CDR2 LQKENI. The CDR3 length is 16 residues. V was cut by 2 bases and J by 5 bases, with 15 bases left in between. The CDR3 region is CASSPSTATVNEKLFF. Written as DNA, the CDR3 is TGTGCCAGCTCACCAAGCACAGCGACAGTAAATGAAAAACTGTTTTTT.